The 3 T cell receptor beta chains below were found in one sample sequenced in a study of CD8 T cells in Susac syndrome. cDNA came from roughly 0.5 to 1 ug RNA primed by random hexamers. MiXCR, applied by TCRdb to the immunoSEQ multiplex PCR reads, yields one record per CDR3 protein. The sample yields about 400,000 distinct CDR3 sequences, around 83% seen once. The specimen sequenced was CD8+ T cells from PBMCs. These TCRs come from a human donor with multiple sclerosis.

This chain links TRBV5-5 with TRBJ2-7; D remains unclear. In germline, CDR1 is SGHKS, CDR2 YYEKEE (reference sequence). The CDR3 length is 14 residues. The V gene lost 5 bases and the J gene lost 3 bases, with 15 bases spanning the gap. The CDR3 is CASRHTPTVYEQYF. The CDR3 DNA is TGTGCCAGCAGACATACTCCGACTGTCTACGAGCAGTACTTC.

The rearrangement links TRBV5-1 to TRBJ2-7, with D hard to call. CDR1 SGHRS and CDR2 YFSETQ come from the germline V gene. Trimming left V 0 bases short and J 6 bases short, with 10 bases between. CDR3 length: 13 residues. CDR3 region: CASSLDYESEQYF. The DNA for the CDR3 is TGCGCCAGCAGCTTGGATTACGAATCCGAGCAGTACTTC.

The chain recombines TRBV18 with TRBJ2-6; maybe TRBD1 (6 bases). Looked up from germline, CDR1 is KGHSH and CDR2 is LQKENI. The V end lost 4 bases, the J end lost 0 bases, and 13 bases lay between the germline ends. The CDR3 loop spans 17 amino acids. Written as DNA, the CDR3 is TGTGCCAGCTCACAGGGGACAAGCCCCTCTGGGGCCAACGTCCTGACTTTC. It encodes CASSQGTSPSGANVLTF.